Included here is one T cell receptor (beta chain) sequence, with context. This sample was included in a study of patients and donors after allogeneic stem cell transplantation. TCRdb redid the calling of the RT-PCR reads with MiXCR, one entry per CDR3 protein. The sample shows fewer than 25,000 distinct CDR3 sequences, around 5.3% of them seen only once. The receptor's source is a human donor who was either an allogeneic HSCT recipient or a stem cell or donor lymphocyte infusion donor (not recorded which). It is not recorded whose cells these are; they may come from a transplant donor. The sequenced sample was blood, either unsorted or a sorted T cell fraction (not recorded which).

The CDR3 DNA is TGTGCCAGTAGGCGGGGCACCGGGGAGCTGTTTTTT. Translation: CASRRGTGELFF. V and J are TRBV19 and TRBJ2-2; D may be TRBD2 (6 bases). With 6 bases removed from V and 4 bases from J, the gap between germline ends came to 6 bases. Germline values: CDR1 LNHDA, CDR2 SQIVND (reference sequence). The CDR3 spans 12 residues. The whole variable domain, filled in from reference TRBV19 and TRBJ2-2, reads DGGITQSPKYLFRKEGQNVTLSCEQNLNHDAMYWYRQDPGQGLRLIYYSQIVNDFQKGDIAEGYSVSREKKESFPLTVTSAQKNPTAFYLCASRRGTGELFFGEGSRLTVL.